Described below is a single TCR beta chain sequence and its context. The data derive from a study of human T cells and chemical hapten exposure. This CDR3 region has 14 residues. Germline lookup yields CDR1 MDHEN and CDR2 SYDVKM. Trimming took 5 bases from V and 3 from J, leaving 13 bases between them. TCRdb used MiXCR to reprocess the 5' RACE reads, holding one entry per CDR3 protein. The table shows tens of thousands of distinct CDR3 sequences, with around a sixth occurring only once. Total RNA was isolated from unfractionated whole blood. The TCR comes from a female donor in good health. The chain uses TRBV28 and TRBJ1-2, with TRBD1 as a possible D gene (6 bases). CDR3 bases: TGTGCCAGCAGTCGACAGGTTTCTGACTATGGCTACACCTTC. Its protein is CASSRQVSDYGYTF.